By share of the sample, the clone carrying this T cell receptor beta chain is medium-sized. Its antigen is not identified. Sequenced by immunoSEQ multiplex PCR; TCRdb stores in-frame clones only, minus some. The table has roughly 5,100 clones, about 30% seen once. The record originates from a study of T cell clones after liver transplantation. Across the whole study: Immunosuppression withdrawal was tried within 2 years after liver transplantation in this trial. A pre-transplant mixed lymphocyte reaction with TCRbeta sequencing defined graft-donor-reactive clones followed in post-transplant blood.

TCRbeta sequences of proliferating CFSE-low MLR cells were labeled alloreactive. Findings and caveats of the study: Conclusions were preliminary, with small, heterogeneous patient groups. Low donor cell numbers restricted donor-reactive repertoire measurement in a couple of subjects.

CDR3 length: 13 amino acids. Germline CDR1 is SNHLY and CDR2 is FYNNEI. V lost 8 bases and J 4 bases, leaving 14 bases between the germline ends. The sequencing sample was made of CD4+ T cells from cultured PBMCs. The sequence came from a human patient who received a liver transplant. Some T cells may be provided by the graft donor. This sequence joins TRBV2 and TRBJ2-5, with a weak D call TRBD2 (6 bases). CDR3 amino acids: CASGGLPPETQYF. Here the CDR3 DNA reads TGTGCCAGCGGCGGACTACCCCCAGAGACCCAGTACTTC.